The clone carrying this T cell receptor (beta chain) was seen a handful of times. The junction and the germline gene differ at one end; a read error may be behind it. This sample is part of a study of early T cells in non-severe SARS-CoV-2 infection. Study background: Sequencing used unsorted whole-blood bulk RNA, so chains lack pairing.

Germline V lookup: CDR1 SNHLY, CDR2 FYNNEI. The CDR3 extends over 11 amino acids. Unique molecular identifiers were attached to individual cDNA molecules. TCRdb re-called the 5' RACE reads with MiXCR, one entry per CDR3 protein. This sample carries roughly 80,000 distinct CDR3 sequences, roughly 9.4% of them seen once, and the ten largest clones take 4.8%. The TCR was taken from an adult who was a healthcare worker with PCR-confirmed SARS-CoV-2 infection or an uninfected control (not recorded which). Sequenced material: whole blood. The chain has TRBV2 and TRBJ1-1, with D possibly matching TRBD1 (6 bases). The CDR3 loop reads CASRGGTEAFF. In DNA form, the CDR3 reads TGTGCAAGCAGAGGGGGCACTGAAGCTTTCTTT.